This T cell receptor (beta chain) emerged from a study of T cells in localized non-small cell lung cancer. Findings and caveats of the study: In adjacent lung appeared a median around 57 of the top 100 tumor clones.

Trimming pared 4 bases from V and 1 base from J, leaving 17 bases between. From germline, CDR1 is MDHEN and CDR2 SYDVKM. CDR3 length: 17 residues. Produced via immunoSEQ multiplex PCR; TCRdb's table is partial and in-frame only. The repertoire holds about 15,000 clones, with more than 70% as singletons. With respect to this clone: No antigen is known for it.

This chain links TRBV28 with TRBJ2-4, with D perhaps matching TRBD2 (5 bases). This sample comprised peripheral blood, obtained before any cancer treatment. This receptor was obtained from a female donor older than 55 with stage I squamous cell lung carcinoma. Written as DNA, the CDR3 is TGTGCCAGCAGTTACATTAAGGAGGCATCGGCCAAAAACATTCAGTACTTC. Amino acid sequence: CASSYIKEASAKNIQYF. Together with reference TRBV28 and TRBJ2-4, the CDR3 gives the full variable domain: DVKVTQSSRYLVKRTGEKVFLECVQDMDHENMFWYRQDPGLGLRLIYFSYDVKMKEKGDIPEGYSVSREKKERFSLILESASTNQTSMYLCASSYIKEASAKNIQYFGAGTRLSVL.